The T cell receptor beta chain under discussion was sequenced for a study of graft-versus-host responses after intestinal transplantation. For the study at large: Transplantation in recipients was multivisceral, liver-intestinal, or isolated intestinal. Anti-thymocyte globulin induction, then tacrolimus and steroids for about three years, went to all recipients. Points from the study as a whole: Present in recipient marrow, GvH clones included some that appeared first in ileum or blood.

V lost 0 bases and J 5 bases, leaving 11 bases between the germline ends. CDR1 MGHRA and CDR2 YSYEKL come from the germline V gene. The CDR3 totals 14 residues. TCRdb's copy holds only in-frame clones and misses some; the assay was immunoSEQ multiplex PCR. The data show 70,000 to 95,000 clones, around 93% seen once. A word on this clone: Its matching antigen is unknown.

This chain connects TRBV4-1 to TRBJ2-7; weak D call: TRBD1 (5 bases). The clonotype was recovered from a human donor who was the organ donor for an intestinal transplant. Specimen: unstimulated CD8+ T cells sorted from spleen or lymph node cells, collected before transplant. Here the CDR3 reads CASSQDQGGDEQYF. CDR3 coding DNA: TGCGCCAGCAGCCAAGATCAGGGTGGAGACGAGCAGTACTTC.